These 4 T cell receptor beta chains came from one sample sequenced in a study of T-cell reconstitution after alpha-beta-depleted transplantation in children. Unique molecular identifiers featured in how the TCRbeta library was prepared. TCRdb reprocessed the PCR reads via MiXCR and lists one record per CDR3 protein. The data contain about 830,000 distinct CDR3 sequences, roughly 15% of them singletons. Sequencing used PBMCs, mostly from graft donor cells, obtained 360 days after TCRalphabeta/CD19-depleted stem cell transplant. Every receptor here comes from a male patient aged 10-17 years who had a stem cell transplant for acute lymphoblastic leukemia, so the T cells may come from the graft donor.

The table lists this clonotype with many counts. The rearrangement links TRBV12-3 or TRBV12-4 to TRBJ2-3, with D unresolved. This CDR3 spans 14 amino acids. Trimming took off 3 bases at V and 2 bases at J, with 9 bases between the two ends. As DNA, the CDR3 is TGTGCCAGCAGTTTTGAGGAATACACAGATACGCAGTATTTT. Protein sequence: CASSFEEYTDTQYF.

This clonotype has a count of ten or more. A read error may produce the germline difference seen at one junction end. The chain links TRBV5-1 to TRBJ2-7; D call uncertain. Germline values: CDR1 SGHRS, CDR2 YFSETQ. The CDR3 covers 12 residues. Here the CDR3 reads CASSHPSYEQYF. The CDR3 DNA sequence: TGTGCCAGCAGCCACCCCTCCTACGAGCAGTACTTC.

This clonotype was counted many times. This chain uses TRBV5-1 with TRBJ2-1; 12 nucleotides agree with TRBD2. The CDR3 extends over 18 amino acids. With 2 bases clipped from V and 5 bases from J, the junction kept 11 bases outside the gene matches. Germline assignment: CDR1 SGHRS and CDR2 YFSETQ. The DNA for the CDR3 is TGCGCCAGCAGCTTCGGACTAGCGGGATTATGGAGAAACAATGAGCAGTTCTTC. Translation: CASSFGLAGLWRNNEQFF.

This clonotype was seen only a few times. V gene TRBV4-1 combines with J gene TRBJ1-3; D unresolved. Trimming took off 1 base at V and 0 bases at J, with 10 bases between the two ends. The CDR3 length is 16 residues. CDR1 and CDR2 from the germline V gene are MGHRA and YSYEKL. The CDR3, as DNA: TGCGCCAGCAGCCAAGTCAACAGCCGCTCTGGAAACACCATATATTTT. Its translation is CASSQVNSRSGNTIYF.